This T cell receptor beta chain is drawn from a study of molecular identifiers for immune sequencing clone quantification. The CDR3 runs 16 residues. Germline assignment: CDR1 MNHEY and CDR2 SMNVEV (reference sequence). Remarks on this clonotype: A much larger clone sits a single nucleotide away, making a read error possible.

Preparation of the bulk TCR libraries relied on previously described methods and listed TCR primers. TCRdb redid the calling of the PCR reads with MiXCR, one entry per CDR3 protein. Of approximately 630,000 distinct CDR3 sequences in the sample, less than 30% were seen once. The receptor's source is a human donor in good health. Some libraries in this study had Jurkat cell RNA spiked in. Sequenced input: naive CD8+ T cells from blood, with Jurkat cell RNA spiked in. Subset given: FACS-sorted CD8+CD4-CCR7+CD45RA+ naive T cells. The V call is TRBV27, the J call TRBJ2-7, with 9 bases aligning to TRBD2. CDR3 protein: CACSPRSSGTSFEQYF. CDR3 DNA: TGTGCCTGCAGTCCCAGGTCTAGCGGGACATCTTTCGAGCAGTACTTC.